The clone carrying this T cell receptor beta chain occurred a few times. The entry originates in a study of CD8+CD57+ T cells in acquired aplastic anemia. Investigators profiled TCR beta VDJ and CDR3 from genomic DNA template. TCRdb recomputed calls from the reads with MiXCR, one row per CDR3 protein. The table records approximately 270,000 distinct CDR3 sequences, 55% to 65% of them present only once. The germline CDR1 and CDR2 sequences are ENHRY and SYGVKD. The ends were cut back, 0 bases at V and 5 bases at J, with 5 bases in the middle. CDR3 length equals 13 residues. The sequence derives from a human donor with severe aplastic anemia or a healthy control (not recorded which). Sample: sorted CD4+, CD8+, or CD8+CD57+ T cells (not recorded which) from PBMCs. The chain recombines TRBV10-3 with TRBJ1-5, with D unresolved. DNA for the CDR3: TGTGCCATCAGTGAGTCTGGGGATCAGCCCCAGCATTTT. Protein: CAISESGDQPQHF.